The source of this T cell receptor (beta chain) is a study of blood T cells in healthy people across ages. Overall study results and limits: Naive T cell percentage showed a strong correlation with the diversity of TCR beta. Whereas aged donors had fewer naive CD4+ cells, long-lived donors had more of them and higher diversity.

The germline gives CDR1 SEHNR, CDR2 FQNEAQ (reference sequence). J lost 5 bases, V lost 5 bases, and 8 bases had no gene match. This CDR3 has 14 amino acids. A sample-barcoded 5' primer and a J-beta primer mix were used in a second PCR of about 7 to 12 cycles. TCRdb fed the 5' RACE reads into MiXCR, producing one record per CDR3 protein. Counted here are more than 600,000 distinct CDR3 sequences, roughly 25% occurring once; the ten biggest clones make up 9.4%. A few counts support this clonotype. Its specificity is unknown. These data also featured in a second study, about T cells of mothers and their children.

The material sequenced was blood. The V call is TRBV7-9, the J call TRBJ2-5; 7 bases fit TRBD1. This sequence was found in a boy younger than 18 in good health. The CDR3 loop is CASSPWDSRETQYF. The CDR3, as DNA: TGTGCCAGCAGCCCCTGGGACAGCAGGGAGACCCAGTACTTC.